The 15 T cell receptor beta chains reported below all come from one sample, sequenced in a study of post-analysis software for immune sequencing data. Overall study results and limits: In patients, TRBV5-6, TRBV5-1 and TRBV20-1 belonged to five TRBV segments found more frequently than in controls.

Unique molecular identifiers were built into the TCR beta cDNA libraries. Each CDR3 protein gets one entry after TCRdb re-called the PCR reads with MiXCR. This table holds roughly 800,000 distinct CDR3 sequences, 40% to 55% found once. No antigen is known for these receptors. The sample comprised blood. These TCRs come from a girl aged 5 to 17 with multiple sclerosis.

The genes are TRBV12-3 or TRBV12-4 and TRBJ2-1; D possibly corresponds to TRBD2 (6 bases). The germline V and J ends were trimmed by 6 bases and 8 bases, with 17 bases remaining between them. This CDR3 spans 14 amino acids. For the CDR3, the DNA is TGTGCCAGCAGCCTTTTGCTAGCGCCCGATGAGCAGTTCTTC. This sequence encodes CASSLLLAPDEQFF.

This chain connects TRBV28 to TRBJ1-2; D is ambiguous. V was shortened by 6 bases and J by 5 bases, with 16 bases between the two germline ends. Germline lookup yields CDR1 MDHEN and CDR2 SYDVKM. This CDR3 has 14 amino acids. Written as DNA, the CDR3 is TGTGCCAGCAGCCCCGAGTCGCCGACTTATGGCTACACCTTC. Residues: CASSPESPTYGYTF.

This chain connects TRBV13 to TRBJ2-1; no firm D call. V dropped 4 bases and J dropped 5 bases, with 12 bases sitting between them. CDR3 length: 14 residues. Germline CDR1 and CDR2: PRHDT and FYEKMQ (reference sequence). CDR3 bases: TGTGCCAGCAGCTCTACCGAGTCCGACAATGAGCAGTTCTTC. Amino acids: CASSSTESDNEQFF.

The rearrangement joins TRBV28 to TRBJ2-7; possibly TRBD1 for D (6 bases). The CDR3 is 14 amino acids. The germline V and J ends were trimmed by 4 bases and 1 base, with 11 bases remaining between them. Per germline, CDR1 MDHEN and CDR2 SYDVKM. The CDR3 nucleotides are TGTGCCAGCAGTTCGGGCAGGGGATCCTACGAGCAGTACTTC. It specifies CASSSGRGSYEQYF.

This chain links TRBV6-5 with TRBJ1-2; D not certain. Germline V gene sequence: CDR1 MNHEY, CDR2 SVGAGI. Trimming left V 8 bases short and J 7 bases short, with 26 bases between. The length of the CDR3 is 16 residues. The CDR3 DNA reads as TGTGCCAGCCGTTCGGGCAGGCACATCGAGGTCTCTGGCTACACCTTC. Translating it yields CASRSGRHIEVSGYTF.

This rearrangement joins TRBV27 to TRBJ1-2; unclear D gene. This CDR3 spans 14 amino acids. V lost 7 bases to trimming and J lost 3 bases, with 15 bases between them. CDR1 is MNHEY and CDR2 is SMNVEV in the germline V gene (reference sequence). DNA of the CDR3: TGTGCCAGCAAGACCTGGGGATCACACTATGGCTACACCTTC. Translating it yields CASKTWGSHYGYTF.

V gene TRBV5-1 combines with J gene TRBJ2-2, with TRBD1 matching over 8 bases. Trimming cost V 1 base and J 7 bases; bases outside gene matches: 3. CDR3 length: 14 residues. Germline assignment: CDR1 SGHRS and CDR2 YFSETQ. CDR3 nucleotide sequence: TGCGCCAGCAGCTTGACACAGGGGGTCGGGGAGCTGTTTTTT. Translation gives CASSLTQGVGELFF.

This clonotype has only one observation. The V gene is TRBV20-1, the J gene TRBJ2-5; 10 positions agree with TRBD1. Germline values: CDR1 DFQATT, CDR2 SNEGSKA (reference sequence). The CDR3 spans 15 residues. Trimming took 5 bases from V and 2 from J; bases not matched to a gene: 8. The CDR3 coding sequence is TGCAGTGCTGTACCCGGGACAGGGGTTCAAGAGACCCAGTACTTC. Its translation: CSAVPGTGVQETQYF.

In this sample, this clonotype turned up a few times. V usage is TRBV7-2 and J usage is TRBJ2-4; 11 bases match TRBD2. J gave up 4 bases and V 1 base, and 6 bases lay outside the gene matches. Germline CDR1 reads SGHTA; CDR2 reads FQGNSA. The CDR3 is 17 amino acids. The CDR3 here is CASSLGGLAGGKNIQYF. The CDR3 region has the DNA TGTGCCAGCAGCTTAGGTGGATTAGCGGGAGGGAAAAACATTCAGTACTTC.

Of note for this clonotype: The CDR3 end shows no conserved phenylalanine or tryptophan, and so a read error is likely. The chain employs TRBV7-8 and TRBJ1-2; no clear D. Germline CDR1 reads SGHVS; CDR2 reads FQNEAQ. Trimming left V 3 bases short and J 4 bases short, with 6 bases between. The CDR3 covers 12 residues. The CDR3: CASSLGTYGYTC. CDR3 coding DNA: TGTGCCAGCAGCTTGGGAACCTATGGCTACACCTGC.

CDR3 loop: CASSAALRTSGRHNEQFF. Written as DNA, the CDR3 is TGTGCCAGCAGCGCTGCGCTCCGAACTAGCGGGAGACACAATGAGCAGTTCTTC. The J gene is TRBJ2-1, the V gene TRBV9, with TRBD2 identical over 11 bases. CDR1 is SGDLS and CDR2 is YYNGEE in the germline V gene. J gave up 5 bases and V 3 bases, and 13 bases lay outside the gene matches. The CDR3 covers 18 residues.

This clonotype was seen a handful of times. The chain carries TRBV30 and TRBJ2-7; D tentatively reads TRBD1 or TRBD2 (5 bases each). V was pared by 1 base and J by 6 bases, with 10 bases between. CDR1 and CDR2 from the germline V gene are GTSNPN and SVGIG (reference sequence). This CDR3 has 12 amino acids. CDR3 in DNA: TGTGCCTGGAGTGGGCGAGGGGTCGAGCAGTACTTC. It specifies CAWSGRGVEQYF.

The V call is TRBV30, the J call TRBJ1-2; D is possibly TRBD1 (6 bases). This CDR3 comprises 13 residues. V was clipped by 4 bases and J by 7 bases, with 16 bases between them. Germline values: CDR1 GTSNPN, CDR2 SVGIG (reference sequence). CDR3 region: CAWTIQGGAGYTF. CDR3 DNA sequence: TGTGCCTGGACCATACAGGGAGGCGCTGGCTACACCTTC.

The chain is built from TRBV7-9 and TRBJ2-3; D is unresolved. V lost 0 bases to trimming and J lost 6 bases, with 10 bases between them. The CDR3 has 14 amino acids. Germline V gene data show CDR1 as SEHNR and CDR2 as FQNEAQ (reference sequence). For the CDR3, the DNA is TGTGCCAGCAGCTTAGCTGCGTCCAGGGATACGCAGTATTTT. Its translation: CASSLAASRDTQYF.

The gene calls are TRBV27 and TRBJ2-7; 14 bases are shared with TRBD2. The assigned J gene may be wrong: the sequence end matches TRBJ2-5 better. Looked up from germline, CDR1 is MNHEY and CDR2 is SMNVEV (reference sequence). This CDR3 is 17 amino acids long. The CDR3 reads CASSLVGLAGALETQYF. CDR3 DNA sequence: TGTGCCAGCAGTTTAGTGGGACTAGCGGGAGCCCTAGAGACCCAGTACTTC.